The next 28 T cell receptor beta chains were all read from a single sample in a study of blood T cell repertoires in COVID-19 (TCRdb year 2020). Receptors were amplified or captured by the immunoSEQ multiplex PCR assay. In its TCRdb copy, this immuneACCESS table keeps in-frame sequences only and misses some clones. Where compared with another copy, unresolved V genes explain less than half of these, and the others have no known cause. This sample comprises nearly 300,000 clones, roughly 84% of them detected only once. Together, the top ten hold roughly 1.5% of the sample. The sequencing input was peripheral blood. Receptor source: a human donor with COVID-19, enrolled during active disease. The donor label of this sample is uncertain.

V is TRBV27 and J is TRBJ1-2, with TRBD1 as a possible D gene (5 bases). The ends were cut back, 2 bases at V and 7 bases at J, with 14 bases in the middle. Germline V CDR1 and CDR2: MNHEY, SMNVEV (reference sequence). This CDR3 is built from 14 residues. CDR3 protein: CASSLRGESGGYTF. CDR3 sequence (DNA): TGTGCCAGCAGTTTACGGGGGGAATCGGGTGGCTACACCTTC.

This chain links TRBV7-8 with TRBJ1-1; D perhaps matches TRBD1 (6 bases). Per the germline V gene, CDR1 is SGHVS and CDR2 is FQNEAQ. The CDR3 is made up of 14 amino acids. V dropped 5 bases and J dropped 7 bases, with 17 bases sitting between them. The CDR3 region is CASSQRGGRGEAFF. As DNA, the CDR3 is TGTGCCAGCAGCCAGCGGGGGGGGCGAGGTGAAGCTTTCTTT.

The J gene is TRBJ2-7, the V gene TRBV30, with TRBD1 as a possible D gene (6 bases). The V end lost 5 bases, the J end lost 2 bases, and 19 bases lay between the germline ends. There are 15 residues in the CDR3. Germline V lookup: CDR1 GTSNPN, CDR2 SVGIG (reference sequence). This CDR3 reads CAWHPKDSVPYEQYF. In DNA, the CDR3 is TGTGCCTGGCACCCGAAGGACAGTGTTCCCTACGAGCAGTACTTC. The complete variable domain, with remaining parts taken from reference TRBV30 and TRBJ2-7, reads SQTIHQWPATLVQPVGSPLSLECTVEGTSNPNLYWYRQAAGRGLQLLFYSVGIGQISSEVPQNLSASRPQDRQFILSSKKLLLSDSGFYLCAWHPKDSVPYEQYFGPGTRLTVT.

Regarding this clone: An end of the junction differs from the germline gene, which may be a read error. This chain joins TRBV7-7 and TRBJ2-5; 9 bases are shared with TRBD2. The CDR3 contains 16 residues. Germline V gene lookup returns CDR1 SSHAT and CDR2 FNYEAQ (reference sequence). The CDR3 DNA reads as TGTGCTAGCAGCTTAGGAGTAGCGGGAGTAACGGAGACCCAGTACTTC. This gives the protein CASSLGVAGVTETQYF.

The rearrangement uses TRBV6-5 and TRBJ1-3, with 7 bases fitting TRBD1. Per the germline V gene, CDR1 is MNHEY and CDR2 is SVGAGI. The CDR3 has 15 amino acids. V trimming: 2 bases; J trimming: 4 bases; junction bases outside the gene matches: 5. In DNA form, the CDR3 reads TGTGCCAGCAGTTACGAGGGGGCCAGAGGAAACACCATATATTTT. Residues: CASSYEGARGNTIYF.

This clone was seen only once. This chain links TRBV2 with TRBJ2-5; TRBD1 is a possible D gene (5 bases). Germline V gene lookup returns CDR1 SNHLY and CDR2 FYNNEI. The CDR3 loop spans 13 amino acids. Trimming removed 6 bases at V and 5 bases at J, with 13 bases between. For the CDR3, the DNA is TGTGCCAGCAGCCCTGGGGCAGAGGAGACCCAGTACTTC. Amino acid sequence: CASSPGAEETQYF.

The chain is built from TRBV9 and TRBJ2-1; TRBD2 matches 10 bases. This CDR3 contains 16 residues. Germline CDR1 and CDR2: SGDLS and YYNGEE. With V trimmed by 0 bases and J by 10 bases, 10 bases remained unmatched. This CDR3 reads CASSVASGRALGEQFF. CDR3 sequence (DNA): TGTGCCAGCAGCGTAGCGAGCGGGAGGGCCCTCGGAGAGCAGTTCTTC.

The chain is built from TRBV4-1 and TRBJ2-5; D is perhaps TRBD2 (5 bases). Per germline, CDR1 MGHRA and CDR2 YSYEKL. The CDR3 is 16 residues long. V was trimmed by 5 bases and J by 3 bases, leaving 19 bases between them. CDR3 DNA: TGCGCCAGCAGCTCCCGGGTAACCCTGGGAGAAGAGACCCAGTACTTC. Translation gives CASSSRVTLGEETQYF.

The chain carries TRBV6-5 and TRBJ2-5; 10 nucleotides align to TRBD2. Germline-derived CDR1 and CDR2 are MNHEY and SVGAGI. The CDR3 length is 14 residues. V dropped 2 bases and J dropped 5; count of bases not matched to a gene: 2. The CDR3 nucleotides are TGTGCCAGCAGTTACCTGACTAGCGGGGAGACCCAGTACTTC. Protein product: CASSYLTSGETQYF.

This clone was seen only once. The genes are TRBV6-5 and TRBJ2-1, with 10 positions matching TRBD1. V dropped 6 bases and J dropped 4; count of bases not matched to a gene: 6. CDR3 length equals 15 residues. Per the germline V gene, CDR1 is MNHEY and CDR2 is SVGAGI. The CDR3 is CASSRQGAGYNEQFF. In DNA, the CDR3 is TGTGCCAGCAGCCGACAGGGGGCGGGGTACAATGAGCAGTTCTTC.

This chain joins TRBV6-2 or TRBV6-3 and TRBJ2-6; D gene unclear. This CDR3 contains 15 residues. Trimming left V 4 bases short and J 1 base short, with 8 bases between. Germline CDR1 and CDR2: MNHEY and SVGEGT. The DNA for the CDR3 is TGTGCCAGCAGTTTCCGTGTATCTGGGGCCAACGTCCTGACTTTC. Translating it yields CASSFRVSGANVLTF.

This sequence joins TRBV9 and TRBJ1-4; TRBD1 agrees at 8 bases. Germline CDR1 and CDR2: SGDLS and YYNGEE. V was pared by 0 bases and J by 1 base, with 14 bases of the junction left unmatched. This CDR3 region has 20 residues. CDR3 residues: CASSVATVRTGGRTNEKLFF. The DNA of the CDR3 is TGTGCCAGCAGCGTAGCTACAGTAAGAACAGGGGGTAGAACTAATGAAAAACTGTTTTTT.

This clone came up once. DNA for the CDR3: TGTGCCAGCAGCTTAGCGGGGCTGCCTATGAACACTGAAGCTTTCTTT. This sequence encodes CASSLAGLPMNTEAFF. The rearrangement uses TRBV7-2 and TRBJ1-1; the D gene is possibly TRBD1 (5 bases). V shed 0 bases and J shed 0 bases, with 11 bases lying between them. Germline V gives CDR1 SGHTA, CDR2 FQGNSA. This CDR3 has 16 amino acids.

This clone was detected a few times. This chain connects TRBV3-1 (or the pseudogene TRBV3-2) to TRBJ1-4; possible D gene TRBD1, 6 bases. This CDR3 comprises 19 residues. Germline assignment: CDR1 LGHDT and CDR2 YNNKEL (reference sequence). V gave up 0 bases and J gave up 5 bases, with 22 bases separating them. CDR3 coding DNA: TGTGCCAGCAGCCAAGAAAGACGGGACACCCGGTTCGGGAATGAAAAACTGTTTTTT. Its protein is CASSQERRDTRFGNEKLFF.

The V and J genes are TRBV5-4 and TRBJ1-2; D call uncertain. The germline gives CDR1 SGHNT, CDR2 YYREEE (reference sequence). The CDR3 runs to 15 residues. V gave up 0 bases and J gave up 2 bases, with 11 bases separating them. DNA for the CDR3: TGTGCCAGCAGCTTGGTCCCAGATTCGAACTATGGCTACACCTTC. The encoded protein is CASSLVPDSNYGYTF.

V and J are TRBV10-3 and TRBJ2-5; 8 bases line up with TRBD1. Per the germline V gene, CDR1 is ENHRY and CDR2 is SYGVKD. The CDR3 totals 14 residues. With V trimmed by 7 bases and J by 1 base, 5 bases remained unmatched. CDR3 amino acids: CAIKFGTGQETQYF. CDR3 nucleotides: TGTGCCATCAAATTCGGGACAGGCCAAGAGACCCAGTACTTC.

The chain uses TRBV11-2 and TRBJ1-2, with 7 bases that match TRBD1. Germline-derived CDR1 and CDR2 are SGHAT and FQNNGV. The CDR3 has 14 amino acids. The V and J ends lost 8 bases and 5 bases, in that order; junction bases with no gene match: 11. Here the CDR3 DNA reads TGTGCCAGCGGGGGACAGCTATCCCCTTATGGCTACACCTTC. Protein sequence: CASGGQLSPYGYTF.

This clone showed up just once. The chain recombines TRBV5-6 with TRBJ2-5; D uncertain. This CDR3 is 13 amino acids long. V lost 7 bases and J 1 base, leaving 11 bases between the germline ends. Germline V gives CDR1 SGHDT, CDR2 YYEEEE. CDR3 DNA sequence: TGTGCCAGCCAAAGCAGGCTCCAAGAGACCCAGTACTTC. Translation gives CASQSRLQETQYF.

The rearrangement links TRBV28 to TRBJ1-6; D is possibly TRBD1 (5 bases). Germline V gives CDR1 MDHEN, CDR2 SYDVKM. The CDR3 totals 17 residues. V lost 0 bases and J lost 0, with 9 bases in between. The CDR3 coding sequence is TGTGCCAGCAGTTTATGGCGGGGGAGCTCCTATAATTCACCCCTCCACTTT. Translated, it gives CASSLWRGSSYNSPLHF.

This clone was counted between two and nine times. The chain uses TRBV7-3 and TRBJ2-1; D ambiguous. The V end lost 0 bases, the J end lost 5 bases, and 8 bases lay between the germline ends. Germline V gene lookup returns CDR1 SGHTA and CDR2 FQGTGA. CDR3 size: 14 residues. The CDR3 is CASSLTGLNNEQFF. The DNA for the CDR3 is TGTGCCAGCAGCTTAACGGGCCTAAACAATGAGCAGTTCTTC. Drawing the rest from reference TRBV7-3 and TRBJ2-1, the complete variable domain is GAGVSQTPSNKVTEKGKYVELRCDPISGHTALYWYRQSLGQGPEFLIYFQGTGAADDSGLPNDRFFAVRPEGSVSTLKIQRTERGDSAVYLCASSLTGLNNEQFFGPGTRLTVL.

The chain uses TRBV6-5 and TRBJ2-7, with 10 bases matching TRBD2. This CDR3 is 13 amino acids long. Per the germline V gene, CDR1 is MNHEY and CDR2 is SVGAGI. J lost 2 bases, V lost 9 bases, and 4 bases had no gene match. CDR3 bases: TGTGCCAGTACACTAGCGGGGCCCTACGAGCAGTACTTC. It encodes CASTLAGPYEQYF.

This clone has only one observation. The rearrangement uses TRBV30 and TRBJ1-1, with TRBD1 identical over 10 bases. Per the germline V gene, CDR1 is GTSNPN and CDR2 is SVGIG (reference sequence). With V trimmed by 3 bases and J by 3 bases, 10 bases remained unmatched. The CDR3 contains 16 residues. The CDR3 DNA reads as TGTGCCTGGAGCGCGGGACAGGGGAGATGGGACACTGAAGCTTTCTTT. It translates to CAWSAGQGRWDTEAFF.

This chain links TRBV30 with TRBJ2-3; 8 bases match TRBD1. CDR3 length: 18 residues. J gave up 2 bases and V 0 bases, and 13 bases lay outside the gene matches. Germline CDR1 reads GTSNPN; CDR2 reads SVGIG (reference sequence). CDR3 nucleotides: TGTGCCTGGAGTGTATTCCCACCATCACAGGGGGTCACAGATACGCAGTATTTT. This translates into CAWSVFPPSQGVTDTQYF.

The chain combines TRBV28 with TRBJ1-3; D possibly corresponds to TRBD1 (5 bases). From germline, CDR1 is MDHEN and CDR2 SYDVKM. With 6 bases removed from V and 0 bases from J, the gap between germline ends came to 15 bases. CDR3 length: 16 amino acids. The CDR3 region is CASSDRNRRSGNTIYF. CDR3 nucleotides: TGTGCCAGCAGCGACCGGAACAGGCGCTCTGGAAACACCATATATTTT.

V usage is TRBV6-6 and J usage is TRBJ2-1; 9 nucleotides agree with TRBD2. CDR3 size: 17 residues. Germline-derived CDR1 and CDR2 are MNHNY and SVGAGI (reference sequence). V shed 5 bases and J 0 bases; nucleotides not matched to a gene: 8. CDR3 loop: CASSPGLAFGSYNEQFF. CDR3 nucleotide sequence: TGTGCCAGCAGTCCGGGACTAGCATTCGGCTCCTACAATGAGCAGTTCTTC.

The chain combines TRBV2 with TRBJ1-4; 7 bases are a match to TRBD1. Trimming removed 6 bases from V and 0 bases from J; junction bases left unmatched: 7. This CDR3 contains 16 residues. CDR1 is SNHLY, CDR2 FYNNEI, per germline. The CDR3 is CASRRTGTATNEKLFF. CDR3 bases: TGTGCCAGCAGGAGAACTGGGACAGCAACTAATGAAAAACTGTTTTTT.

This clone occurred many times. This chain joins TRBV10-3 and TRBJ1-1; 10 bases are a match to TRBD1. Germline CDR1 is ENHRY and CDR2 is SYGVKD. With V trimmed by 3 bases and J by 0 bases, 1 base remained unmatched. The CDR3 is 15 amino acids. CDR3: CAISDGTGVNTEAFF. CDR3 DNA sequence: TGTGCCATCAGTGATGGGACAGGGGTGAACACTGAAGCTTTCTTT.

The V gene is TRBV3-1 (or the pseudogene TRBV3-2), the J gene TRBJ2-7, with a possible D match to TRBD2 (5 bases). The CDR3 length is 13 residues. The V gene's germline CDR1 is LGHDT and CDR2 YNNKEL (reference sequence). The ends were cut back, 0 bases at V and 6 bases at J, with 9 bases in the middle. The CDR3 coding sequence is TGTGCCAGCAGCCAAGATCGTGGGAGCGAGCAGTACTTC. Encoded protein: CASSQDRGSEQYF.